This is a list of T cell receptor beta chains from one sample in a study of human CD4 T cells and Enterobacteriaceae. TCRdb keeps only in-frame clones here, not all; method: immunoSEQ multiplex PCR. The table includes 27,000 or so clones, approximately 78% detected once. Material for sequencing was memory CD4+ T cells from blood. The receptors shown here come from a human donor in good health. Each CDR3 is given with its conserved first and last residue. Each record gives: V gene, D gene, J gene, clone size, CDR3 protein, CDR3 DNA. D genes are given only for firm matches. Rows give clone size only sometimes, using once, few, many, or a class for an expanded clone.

V gene: TRBV6-1
D gene: NA
J gene: TRBJ1-4
clone size: NA
CDR3 protein: CASSERRGVGFEKLFF
CDR3 DNA: TGTGCCAGCAGTGAAAGGCGGGGGGTTGGTTTTGAAAAACTGTTTTTT

V gene: TRBV5-1
D gene: NA
J gene: TRBJ2-1
clone size: NA
CDR3 protein: CASSLLRDNEQFF
CDR3 DNA: TGCGCCAGCAGCTTGCTACGGGACAATGAGCAGTTCTTC

V gene: TRBV7-6
D gene: TRBD2
J gene: TRBJ2-7
clone size: NA
CDR3 protein: CASSSRPSGSGDEQYF
CDR3 DNA: TGTGCCAGCAGCAGCCGACCTAGCGGGAGCGGGGACGAGCAGTACTTC

V gene: TRBV10-3
D gene: NA
J gene: TRBJ2-7
clone size: NA
CDR3 protein: CAISGGGYEQYF
CDR3 DNA: TGTGCCATCAGTGGCGGCGGGTACGAGCAGTACTTC

V gene: TRBV6-1
D gene: TRBD1
J gene: TRBJ1-5
clone size: NA
CDR3 protein: CASRRDRGPQPQHF
CDR3 DNA: TGTGCCAGCCGACGGGACAGGGGGCCTCAGCCCCAGCATTTT

V gene: TRBV13
D gene: TRBD1
J gene: TRBJ1-6
clone size: NA
CDR3 protein: CASSLVQGGNSPLHF
CDR3 DNA: TGTGCCAGCAGCTTGGTGCAGGGGGGGAATTCACCCCTCCACTTT

V gene: TRBV19
D gene: NA
J gene: TRBJ1-2
clone size: NA
CDR3 protein: CASREGVSNYGYTF
CDR3 DNA: TGTGCCTCCAGGGAGGGGGTGAGCAACTATGGCTACACCTTC

V gene: TRBV23-1
D gene: NA
J gene: TRBJ2-7
clone size: NA
CDR3 protein: CASISERGVSSYEQYF
CDR3 DNA: TGCGCCAGCATCTCAGAGAGGGGGGTAAGCTCCTACGAGCAGTACTTC

V gene: TRBV6-5
D gene: NA
J gene: TRBJ1-6
clone size: once
CDR3 protein: CASSKARNYSPLHF
CDR3 DNA: TGTGCCAGCAGCAAGGCCCGAAACTATTCACCCCTCCACTTT

V gene: TRBV30
D gene: NA
J gene: TRBJ2-2
clone size: NA
CDR3 protein: CAWNHRGGATGELFF
CDR3 DNA: TGTGCCTGGAATCACAGAGGGGGGGCCACCGGGGAGCTGTTTTTT

V gene: TRBV29-1
D gene: NA
J gene: TRBJ2-1
clone size: once
CDR3 protein: CSVDRGYRSYNEQFF
CDR3 DNA: TGCAGCGTTGACCGGGGGTATCGGTCCTACAATGAGCAGTTCTTC

V gene: TRBV21-1
D gene: NA
J gene: TRBJ2-7
clone size: NA
CDR3 protein: CASSQGDRGVEQYF
CDR3 DNA: TGTGCCAGCAGCCAAGGGGACAGGGGGGTCGAGCAGTACTTC

V gene: TRBV6-4
D gene: NA
J gene: TRBJ2-1
clone size: NA
CDR3 protein: CASSEGLRGEQFF
CDR3 DNA: TGTGCCAGCAGTGAAGGACTGAGGGGTGAGCAGTTCTTC

V gene: TRBV4-1
D gene: NA
J gene: TRBJ2-1
clone size: once
CDR3 protein: CASSREEGGGLRAEQFF
CDR3 DNA: TGCGCCAGCAGCCGGGAGGAAGGGGGAGGGCTAAGGGCAGAGCAGTTCTTC

V gene: TRBV27
D gene: TRBD1
J gene: TRBJ1-6
clone size: NA
CDR3 protein: CASSLKGTGKGSPLHF
CDR3 DNA: TGTGCCAGCAGCTTAAAGGGGACAGGGAAAGGTTCACCCCTCCACTTT

V gene: TRBV6-1
D gene: TRBD2
J gene: TRBJ2-4
clone size: NA
CDR3 protein: CASSDHVAGLADTKNIQYF
CDR3 DNA: TGTGCCAGCAGTGACCACGTAGCCGGACTAGCGGACACCAAAAACATTCAGTACTTC

V gene: TRBV11-2
D gene: TRBD2
J gene: TRBJ2-3
clone size: NA
CDR3 protein: CASSRGGRADTQYF
CDR3 DNA: TGTGCCAGCAGCCGGGGGGGCCGGGCAGATACGCAGTATTTT

V gene: TRBV29-1
D gene: NA
J gene: TRBJ2-4
clone size: NA
CDR3 protein: CSVVGTRLAKNIQYF
CDR3 DNA: TGCAGCGTTGTTGGGACCCGGCTAGCCAAAAACATTCAGTACTTC

V gene: TRBV14
D gene: NA
J gene: TRBJ2-3
clone size: NA
CDR3 protein: CASSVGSTDTQYF
CDR3 DNA: TGTGCCAGCAGCGTGGGTAGCACAGATACGCAGTATTTT

V gene: TRBV19
D gene: NA
J gene: TRBJ2-7
clone size: NA
CDR3 protein: CASSGGRAAGEQYF
CDR3 DNA: TGTGCCAGTAGTGGCGGACGGGCGGCGGGCGAGCAGTACTTC

V gene: TRBV28
D gene: TRBD2
J gene: TRBJ2-5
clone size: NA
CDR3 protein: CASSFPPGGVSETQYF
CDR3 DNA: TGTGCCAGCAGTTTTCCCCCGGGAGGGGTCTCAGAGACCCAGTACTTC

V gene: TRBV7-9
D gene: TRBD2
J gene: TRBJ2-1
clone size: once
CDR3 protein: CASSFEGTNIYNEQFF
CDR3 DNA: TGTGCCAGCAGCTTTGAGGGGACTAACATCTACAATGAGCAGTTCTTC

V gene: TRBV4-1
D gene: TRBD1
J gene: TRBJ2-7
clone size: NA
CDR3 protein: CASSQVRDRVYEQYF
CDR3 DNA: TGCGCCAGCAGCCAAGTCCGGGACAGGGTCTACGAGCAGTACTTC

V gene: TRBV6-4
D gene: TRBD1
J gene: TRBJ2-3
clone size: NA
CDR3 protein: CASSQGDDTDTQYF
CDR3 DNA: TGTGCCAGCAGCCAGGGGGACGACACAGATACGCAGTATTTT

V gene: TRBV2
D gene: NA
J gene: TRBJ2-3
clone size: NA
CDR3 protein: CASGASGTDTQYF
CDR3 DNA: TGTGCCAGCGGGGCGAGCGGCACAGATACGCAGTATTTT

V gene: TRBV21-1
D gene: NA
J gene: TRBJ2-7
clone size: NA
CDR3 protein: CATQPSRVGEQYF
CDR3 DNA: TGTGCCACCCAGCCTAGCAGGGTAGGCGAGCAGTACTTC

V gene: TRBV6-5
D gene: NA
J gene: TRBJ1-2
clone size: medium-sized
CDR3 protein: CASSSPGERGYTF
CDR3 DNA: TGTGCCAGCAGTTCCCCAGGGGAAAGGGGCTACACCTTC

V gene: TRBV10-2
D gene: TRBD1
J gene: TRBJ1-5
clone size: NA
CDR3 protein: CASSPGQEQPQHF
CDR3 DNA: TGCGCCAGCAGCCCCGGACAGGAACAGCCCCAGCATTTT

V gene: TRBV7-2
D gene: NA
J gene: TRBJ2-1
clone size: NA
CDR3 protein: CASSLAVNYNEQFF
CDR3 DNA: TGTGCCAGCAGCTTAGCGGTCAACTACAATGAGCAGTTCTTC

V gene: TRBV6-1
D gene: NA
J gene: TRBJ2-4
clone size: once
CDR3 protein: CASSLNIQYF
CDR3 DNA: TGTGCCAGCAGTTTAAACATTCAGTACTTC

V gene: TRBV5-6
D gene: NA
J gene: TRBJ1-5
clone size: NA
CDR3 protein: CASSLGNQPQHF
CDR3 DNA: TGTGCCAGCAGCTTGGGCAATCAGCCCCAGCATTTT

V gene: TRBV7-9
D gene: TRBD1
J gene: TRBJ1-1
clone size: NA
CDR3 protein: CASSPRDRAMNTEAFF
CDR3 DNA: TGTGCCAGCAGCCCCCGGGACAGGGCAATGAACACTGAAGCTTTCTTT

V gene: TRBV7-2
D gene: TRBD2
J gene: TRBJ2-1
clone size: NA
CDR3 protein: CASKLGLAGVGEQFF
CDR3 DNA: TGTGCCAGCAAACTCGGACTAGCGGGAGTGGGTGAGCAGTTCTTC

V gene: TRBV25-1
D gene: NA
J gene: TRBJ2-1
clone size: NA
CDR3 protein: CASSFPGGPYNEQFF
CDR3 DNA: TGTGCCAGCAGCTTCCCAGGAGGCCCTTACAATGAGCAGTTCTTC

V gene: TRBV7-9
D gene: NA
J gene: TRBJ1-1
clone size: NA
CDR3 protein: CASSSSDRQLNTEAFF
CDR3 DNA: TGTGCCAGCAGCTCTTCCGACAGGCAGTTGAACACTGAAGCTTTCTTT

V gene: TRBV2
D gene: NA
J gene: TRBJ2-7
clone size: NA
CDR3 protein: CASTWDGSYEQYF
CDR3 DNA: TGTGCCAGCACTTGGGACGGCTCCTACGAGCAGTACTTC

V gene: TRBV9
D gene: NA
J gene: TRBJ2-3
clone size: NA
CDR3 protein: CAGSVMRFNTDTQYF
CDR3 DNA: TGTGCCGGCAGCGTAATGAGGTTCAACACAGATACGCAGTATTTT

V gene: TRBV10-2
D gene: NA
J gene: TRBJ1-1
clone size: NA
CDR3 protein: CASSESVSRATEAFF
CDR3 DNA: TGCGCCAGCAGTGAGTCGGTTAGCAGGGCCACCGAAGCTTTCTTT

V gene: TRBV4-1
D gene: NA
J gene: TRBJ2-7
clone size: few
CDR3 protein: CASSQGQMTLYSYEQYF
CDR3 DNA: TGCGCCAGCAGCCAAGGACAGATGACACTATACTCGTACGAGCAGTACTTC

V gene: TRBV7-8
D gene: NA
J gene: TRBJ1-6
clone size: NA
CDR3 protein: CASSLAIWGRNSPLHF
CDR3 DNA: TGTGCCAGCAGCTTAGCAATTTGGGGCCGGAATTCACCCCTCCACTTT

V gene: TRBV27
D gene: NA
J gene: TRBJ2-1
clone size: few
CDR3 protein: CASTSTHPSEQFF
CDR3 DNA: TGTGCCAGCACCTCTACGCATCCCAGTGAGCAGTTCTTC

V gene: TRBV11-3
D gene: TRBD2
J gene: TRBJ2-1
clone size: NA
CDR3 protein: CASSRPGRAEQFF
CDR3 DNA: TGTGCCAGCAGCCGTCCGGGGAGGGCTGAGCAGTTCTTC

V gene: TRBV5-4
D gene: NA
J gene: TRBJ1-3
clone size: once
CDR3 protein: CASSLAGSSGNTIYF
CDR3 DNA: TGTGCCAGCAGCTTGGCGGGGAGCTCTGGAAACACCATATATTTT

V gene: TRBV10-3
D gene: TRBD1
J gene: TRBJ2-3
clone size: NA
CDR3 protein: CAISEETGVVFNTQYF
CDR3 DNA: TGTGCCATCAGTGAGGAGACAGGGGTGGTATTTAATACGCAGTATTTT

V gene: TRBV19
D gene: TRBD1
J gene: TRBJ1-5
clone size: NA
CDR3 protein: CASSSPTGQGAIPSQPQHF
CDR3 DNA: TGTGCCAGTAGTTCCCCCACCGGACAGGGGGCGATACCTAGTCAGCCCCAGCATTTT

V gene: TRBV7-3
D gene: TRBD2
J gene: TRBJ2-1
clone size: NA
CDR3 protein: CASSSWGTSGSDEQFF
CDR3 DNA: TGTGCCAGCAGCTCCTGGGGGACTAGCGGGAGCGACGAGCAGTTCTTC

V gene: TRBV6-6
D gene: NA
J gene: TRBJ2-1
clone size: NA
CDR3 protein: CAAGDPPGDEQFF
CDR3 DNA: TGTGCCGCCGGGGACCCCCCGGGGGATGAGCAGTTCTTC

V gene: TRBV6-5
D gene: NA
J gene: TRBJ2-1
clone size: NA
CDR3 protein: CASRRDLSSYNEQFF
CDR3 DNA: TGTGCCAGCAGACGGGACTTGAGCTCCTACAATGAGCAGTTCTTC

V gene: TRBV7-6
D gene: NA
J gene: TRBJ2-5
clone size: NA
CDR3 protein: CASSLEALGPKETQYF
CDR3 DNA: TGTGCCAGCAGCTTAGAGGCTCTGGGACCTAAAGAGACCCAGTACTTC

V gene: TRBV30
D gene: NA
J gene: TRBJ1-5
clone size: NA
CDR3 protein: CAWSSQGNQPQHF
CDR3 DNA: TGTGCCTGGAGCAGCCAGGGCAATCAGCCCCAGCATTTT

V gene: TRBV5-1
D gene: TRBD1
J gene: TRBJ1-5
clone size: NA
CDR3 protein: CASSLTGTVNQPQHF
CDR3 DNA: TGCGCCAGCAGCCTAACCGGGACAGTAAATCAGCCCCAGCATTTT

V gene: TRBV6-5
D gene: TRBD1
J gene: TRBJ1-1
clone size: once
CDR3 protein: CASSSTGGGTEAFF
CDR3 DNA: TGTGCCAGCAGTTCGACAGGGGGGGGCACTGAAGCTTTCTTT

V gene: TRBV30
D gene: NA
J gene: TRBJ1-6
clone size: NA
CDR3 protein: CAWSPPDTLNSPLHF
CDR3 DNA: TGTGCCTGGAGTCCCCCTGACACGTTAAATTCACCCCTCCACTTT

V gene: TRBV29-1
D gene: NA
J gene: TRBJ1-3
clone size: NA
CDR3 protein: CSVRQGSSSGNTIYF
CDR3 DNA: TGCAGCGTTAGGCAGGGGTCGAGCTCTGGAAACACCATATATTTT

V gene: TRBV7-9
D gene: TRBD2
J gene: TRBJ2-1
clone size: few
CDR3 protein: CASSFTSGSSNEQFF
CDR3 DNA: TGTGCCAGCAGCTTTACTAGCGGGAGTAGTAATGAGCAGTTCTTC

V gene: TRBV10-2
D gene: TRBD2
J gene: TRBJ2-7
clone size: NA
CDR3 protein: CASRSLAAPLNEQYF
CDR3 DNA: TGCGCCAGCAGATCACTAGCGGCGCCTCTCAACGAGCAGTACTTC

V gene: TRBV7-2
D gene: TRBD1
J gene: TRBJ1-2
clone size: NA
CDR3 protein: CASSLDRVNYGYTF
CDR3 DNA: TGTGCCAGCAGCTTGGACAGGGTTAACTATGGCTACACCTTC

V gene: TRBV7-9
D gene: NA
J gene: TRBJ1-2
clone size: NA
CDR3 protein: CASSPGREQGGYTF
CDR3 DNA: TGTGCCAGCAGCCCCGGGCGAGAGCAGGGTGGCTACACCTTC

V gene: TRBV7-8
D gene: NA
J gene: TRBJ1-5
clone size: once
CDR3 protein: CASSSRRFNQPQHF
CDR3 DNA: TGTGCCAGCAGCTCCAGACGGTTCAATCAGCCCCAGCATTTT

V gene: TRBV6-1
D gene: TRBD1
J gene: TRBJ1-2
clone size: NA
CDR3 protein: CASRGDSWEGYTF
CDR3 DNA: TGTGCCAGCAGAGGGGACAGCTGGGAGGGCTACACCTTC